The rows below give T cell receptor beta chains drawn from one sample of a study of blood T cell repertoires in COVID-19. The protocol was immunoSEQ multiplex PCR, while the TCRdb copy is restricted to in-frame clones and leaves out a portion. The sample contains about 190,000 clones, about 90% of which appear only once. The sequenced sample consisted of peripheral blood. These receptors came from a man aged 60 to 69 with active or convalescent COVID-19. Each CDR3 is given with its conserved first and last residue. The D gene is left open where the match is weak. The size of a clone is reported for some rows only, either as once, few or many, or as a class for expanded clones.

d_gene: .; abundance: .; j_gene: TRBJ1-3; v_gene: TRBV18; CDR3nt: TGTGCCAGCTCACAAACTTACAGGGAAAGCGGCTCTGGAAACACCATATATTTT; CDR3aa: CASSQTYRESGSGNTIYF
d_gene: .; abundance: .; j_gene: TRBJ1-2; v_gene: TRBV6-1; CDR3nt: TGTGCCAGCAGTGAAATGGGGGGCTATGGCTACACCTTC; CDR3aa: CASSEMGGYGYTF
d_gene: .; abundance: .; j_gene: TRBJ1-6; v_gene: TRBV28; CDR3nt: TGTGCCAGCAGTTTATGGGGCAGGGATAATTCACCCCTCCACTTT; CDR3aa: CASSLWGRDNSPLHF
d_gene: .; abundance: .; j_gene: TRBJ2-7; v_gene: TRBV6-2/TRBV6-3; CDR3nt: TGTGCCAGCAGTTACCATGAGGGGACACCCTACGAGCAGTACTTC; CDR3aa: CASSYHEGTPYEQYF
d_gene: TRBD1; abundance: once; j_gene: TRBJ2-4; v_gene: TRBV13; CDR3nt: TGTGCCAGCAGCCCGCAGCCGGGACAGGGAATGAGGAATGAAAACATTCAGTACTTC; CDR3aa: CASSPQPGQGMRNENIQYF
d_gene: .; abundance: .; j_gene: TRBJ2-7; v_gene: TRBV28; CDR3nt: TGTGCCAGCAGTACCTCACAGGGCTCCTACGAGCAGTACTTC; CDR3aa: CASSTSQGSYEQYF
d_gene: .; abundance: .; j_gene: TRBJ2-7; v_gene: TRBV2; CDR3nt: TGTGCCAGCAGTCTGGACAGAGGGCCCTCCTACGAGCAGTACTTC; CDR3aa: CASSLDRGPSYEQYF
d_gene: TRBD2; abundance: .; j_gene: TRBJ2-5; v_gene: TRBV5-1; CDR3nt: TGCGCCAGCAGCGTAATAGGACTAGCGGAAGAGACCCAGTACTTC; CDR3aa: CASSVIGLAEETQYF
d_gene: TRBD1; abundance: .; j_gene: TRBJ2-1; v_gene: TRBV19; CDR3nt: TGTGCCAGTAGCACCCCCGGACAGGGGGCGGGGAATGAGCAGTTCTTC; CDR3aa: CASSTPGQGAGNEQFF
d_gene: TRBD1; abundance: .; j_gene: TRBJ1-5; v_gene: TRBV19; CDR3nt: TGTGCCAGTAGTCACCGGGACAGGGCCCCTAGCAATCAGCCCCAGCATTTT; CDR3aa: CASSHRDRAPSNQPQHF
d_gene: .; abundance: .; j_gene: TRBJ2-5; v_gene: TRBV5-1; CDR3nt: TGCGCCAGCAGCTCTACCCCCCAAGAGACCCAGTACTTC; CDR3aa: CASSSTPQETQYF
d_gene: TRBD1; abundance: .; j_gene: TRBJ2-1; v_gene: TRBV4-1; CDR3nt: TGCGCCAGCGAGATAGGGACAGCCACCTACAATGAGCAGTTCTTC; CDR3aa: CASEIGTATYNEQFF
d_gene: .; abundance: .; j_gene: TRBJ2-1; v_gene: TRBV2; CDR3nt: TGTGCCAGCAGTGAACGCCGGGACAATGAGCAGTTCTTC; CDR3aa: CASSERRDNEQFF
d_gene: TRBD1; abundance: .; j_gene: TRBJ2-2; v_gene: TRBV5-1; CDR3nt: TGCGCCAGCAGCTCTGGACAGGGCGGCACCGGGGAGCTGTTTTTT; CDR3aa: CASSSGQGGTGELFF
d_gene: TRBD1; abundance: .; j_gene: TRBJ1-6; v_gene: TRBV6-5; CDR3nt: TGTGCCAGCAGGGAGGGACAGGGAATCTCACCCCTCCACTTT; CDR3aa: CASREGQGISPLHF
d_gene: TRBD2; abundance: .; j_gene: TRBJ2-3; v_gene: TRBV5-1; CDR3nt: TGCGCCAGCAGTTCTGCTAGCGGGGGGGACACAGATACGCAGTATTTT; CDR3aa: CASSSASGGDTDTQYF
d_gene: TRBD1; abundance: .; j_gene: TRBJ1-6; v_gene: TRBV5-1; CDR3nt: TGCGCCAGCTTACCCGGACCAGGGGGTAATTCACCCCTCCACTTT; CDR3aa: CASLPGPGGNSPLHF
d_gene: TRBD2; abundance: .; j_gene: TRBJ2-5; v_gene: TRBV5-1; CDR3nt: TGCGCCAGCAGTAGCGGGAGCCAAGAGACCCAGTACTTC; CDR3aa: CASSSGSQETQYF
d_gene: .; abundance: .; j_gene: TRBJ2-5; v_gene: TRBV2; CDR3nt: TGTGCCAGCAAGGGAGCACTCCGGGGAGGGACCCAGTACTTC; CDR3aa: CASKGALRGGTQYF
d_gene: .; abundance: .; j_gene: TRBJ1-3; v_gene: TRBV2; CDR3nt: TGTGCCAGCAGTGATAACAACTCTGGAAACACCATATATTTT; CDR3aa: CASSDNNSGNTIYF
d_gene: .; abundance: .; j_gene: TRBJ2-7; v_gene: TRBV6-5; CDR3nt: TGTGCCAGCAGACAAGACACGGAGCAGTACTTC; CDR3aa: CASRQDTEQYF
d_gene: TRBD2; abundance: .; j_gene: TRBJ2-7; v_gene: TRBV7-2; CDR3nt: TGTGCCAGCAGCTTGACTAGCGGGCCCGCCTACGAGCAGTACTTC; CDR3aa: CASSLTSGPAYEQYF
d_gene: .; abundance: .; j_gene: TRBJ1-1; v_gene: TRBV19; CDR3nt: TGTGCCAGTAGTATAGTTTTGGGGGGTGGATTGAACACTGAAGCTTTCTTT; CDR3aa: CASSIVLGGGLNTEAFF
d_gene: TRBD1; abundance: .; j_gene: TRBJ2-7; v_gene: TRBV15; CDR3nt: TGTGCCACCAGCAGAGGGACAGGGGGCTTCTACGAGCAGTACTTC; CDR3aa: CATSRGTGGFYEQYF
d_gene: .; abundance: .; j_gene: TRBJ2-3; v_gene: TRBV18; CDR3nt: TGTGCCAGCTCACCCCGAGTAGCGGCCGGCAGGGATACGCAGTATTTT; CDR3aa: CASSPRVAAGRDTQYF
d_gene: .; abundance: .; j_gene: TRBJ1-2; v_gene: TRBV7-9; CDR3nt: TGTGCCAGCAGCTTAGGACAGGTAACCTCCTCCCTTGGCTACACCTTC; CDR3aa: CASSLGQVTSSLGYTF
d_gene: .; abundance: .; j_gene: TRBJ1-3; v_gene: TRBV29-1; CDR3nt: TGCAGCGTTGGAGATCTCTCTGGAAACACCATATATTTT; CDR3aa: CSVGDLSGNTIYF
d_gene: .; abundance: once; j_gene: TRBJ2-3; v_gene: TRBV6-4; CDR3nt: TGTGCCAGCAGCCAAAGCCGGTCAGATACGCAGTATTTT; CDR3aa: CASSQSRSDTQYF
d_gene: .; abundance: .; j_gene: TRBJ1-5; v_gene: TRBV19; CDR3nt: TGTGCCAGTAGTATCGCCAGGGGAAATCAGCCCCAGCATTTT; CDR3aa: CASSIARGNQPQHF
d_gene: TRBD2; abundance: .; j_gene: TRBJ2-7; v_gene: TRBV7-6; CDR3nt: TGTGCCAGCAGCTTATTGGGGACTAGCGGGGTCTCGCCATACGAGCAGTACTTC; CDR3aa: CASSLLGTSGVSPYEQYF
d_gene: TRBD2; abundance: .; j_gene: TRBJ2-7; v_gene: TRBV5-1; CDR3nt: TGCGCCAGCAGCCCCGTGGGGCGGGGGTTGATCGACGAGCAGTACTTC; CDR3aa: CASSPVGRGLIDEQYF
d_gene: TRBD2; abundance: .; j_gene: TRBJ2-7; v_gene: TRBV5-1; CDR3nt: TGCGCCAGCAGCGTGGGACTAGCAGGCGAGCAGTACTTC; CDR3aa: CASSVGLAGEQYF
d_gene: .; abundance: .; j_gene: TRBJ1-5; v_gene: TRBV2; CDR3nt: TGTGCCAGCAGTGAAACGAGCAGGGTTAGCAATCAGCCCCAGCATTTT; CDR3aa: CASSETSRVSNQPQHF
d_gene: .; abundance: .; j_gene: TRBJ1-5; v_gene: TRBV27; CDR3nt: TGTGCCAGCCGACTCCGGGGAGGGGGCAATCAGCCCCAGCATTTT; CDR3aa: CASRLRGGGNQPQHF
d_gene: TRBD2; abundance: .; j_gene: TRBJ2-1; v_gene: TRBV24-1; CDR3nt: TGTGCCACCAGCCTTAGCGGGGGGTACAATGAGCAGTTCTTC; CDR3aa: CATSLSGGYNEQFF
d_gene: .; abundance: .; j_gene: TRBJ2-7; v_gene: TRBV27; CDR3nt: TGTGCCAGCTCCTCTAGAGGCAAAACCTACGAGCAGTACTTC; CDR3aa: CASSSRGKTYEQYF
d_gene: .; abundance: .; j_gene: TRBJ2-5; v_gene: TRBV4-1; CDR3nt: TGCGCCAGCAGCCAAGATGGTGGGGGGAGGCTCGAGACCCAGTACTTC; CDR3aa: CASSQDGGGRLETQYF
d_gene: TRBD2; abundance: .; j_gene: TRBJ2-3; v_gene: TRBV4-2; CDR3nt: TGTGCCAGCAGCCAAGTAATTGCGGGGGGTCTCACAGATACGCAGTATTTT; CDR3aa: CASSQVIAGGLTDTQYF
d_gene: TRBD2; abundance: .; j_gene: TRBJ2-7; v_gene: TRBV27; CDR3nt: TGTGCCAGCAGCCTGGGGGGGGGCTACGAGCAGTACTTC; CDR3aa: CASSLGGGYEQYF